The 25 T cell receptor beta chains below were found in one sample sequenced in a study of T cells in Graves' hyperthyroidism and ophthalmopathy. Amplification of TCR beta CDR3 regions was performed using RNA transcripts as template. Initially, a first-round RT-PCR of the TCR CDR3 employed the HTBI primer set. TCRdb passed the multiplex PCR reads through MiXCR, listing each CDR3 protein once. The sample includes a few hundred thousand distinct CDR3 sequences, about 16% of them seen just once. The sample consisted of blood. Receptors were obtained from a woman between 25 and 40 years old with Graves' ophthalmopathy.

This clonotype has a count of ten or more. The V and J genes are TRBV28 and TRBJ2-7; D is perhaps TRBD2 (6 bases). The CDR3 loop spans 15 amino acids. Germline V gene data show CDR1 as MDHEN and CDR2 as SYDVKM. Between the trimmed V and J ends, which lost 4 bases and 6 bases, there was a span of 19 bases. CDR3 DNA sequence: TGTGCCAGCAGTTACGATCGGGAGACGGGCCTCGAGCAGTACTTC. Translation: CASSYDRETGLEQYF.

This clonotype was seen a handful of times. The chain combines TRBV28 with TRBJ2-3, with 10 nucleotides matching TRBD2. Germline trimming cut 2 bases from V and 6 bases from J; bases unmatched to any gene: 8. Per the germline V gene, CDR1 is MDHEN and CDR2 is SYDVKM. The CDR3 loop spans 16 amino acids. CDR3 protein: CASSLRSGGGWDTQYF. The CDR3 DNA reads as TGTGCCAGCAGTTTAAGGAGCGGGGGGGGTTGGGATACGCAGTATTTT.

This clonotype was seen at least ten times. The DNA of the CDR3 is TGTGCCTGTGACAGTTTCAATGAGCAGTTCTTC. Translation gives CACDSFNEQFF. V gene TRBV30 combines with J gene TRBJ2-1, with D perhaps matching TRBD1 (5 bases). The CDR3 has 11 amino acids. The V gene's germline CDR1 is GTSNPN and CDR2 SVGIG (reference sequence). The germline V and J ends were trimmed by 6 bases and 6 bases, with 9 bases remaining between them.

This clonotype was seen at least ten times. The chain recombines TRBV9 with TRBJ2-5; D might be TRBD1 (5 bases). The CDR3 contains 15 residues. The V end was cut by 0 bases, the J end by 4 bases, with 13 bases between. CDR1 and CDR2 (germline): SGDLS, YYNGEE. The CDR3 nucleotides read TGTGCCAGCAGCGTAGATGCCAGGGTAGGAGAGACCCAGTACTTC. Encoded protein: CASSVDARVGETQYF.

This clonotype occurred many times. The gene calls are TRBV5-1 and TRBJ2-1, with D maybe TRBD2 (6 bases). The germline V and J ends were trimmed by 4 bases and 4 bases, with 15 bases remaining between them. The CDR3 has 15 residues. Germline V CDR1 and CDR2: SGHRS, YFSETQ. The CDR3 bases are TGCGCCAGCAGCCCCCGGGAGAACGGTTACAATGAGCAGTTCTTC. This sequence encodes CASSPRENGYNEQFF.

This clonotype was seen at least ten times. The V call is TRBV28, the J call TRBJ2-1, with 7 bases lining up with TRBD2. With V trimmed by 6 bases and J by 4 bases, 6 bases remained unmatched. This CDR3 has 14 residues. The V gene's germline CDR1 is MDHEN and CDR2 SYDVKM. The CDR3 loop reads CASSSAGRYNEQFF. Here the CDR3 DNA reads TGTGCCAGCAGCTCAGCGGGAAGATACAATGAGCAGTTCTTC. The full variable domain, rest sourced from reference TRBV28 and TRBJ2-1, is DVKVTQSSRYLVKRTGEKVFLECVQDMDHENMFWYRQDPGLGLRLIYFSYDVKMKEKGDIPEGYSVSREKKERFSLILESASTNQTSMYLCASSSAGRYNEQFFGPGTRLTVL.

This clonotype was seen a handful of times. The chain's CDR3 is CASPKSRDTTSYEQYF. The CDR3 DNA sequence: TGTGCCAGCCCGAAATCCAGGGACACGACATCCTACGAGCAGTACTTC. The V and J genes are TRBV5-8 and TRBJ2-7; the D gene is possibly TRBD1 (6 bases). The germline CDR1 and CDR2 sequences are SGHTS and YDEGEE. Trimming took 7 bases from V and 1 from J, leaving 21 bases between them. The CDR3 has 16 amino acids.

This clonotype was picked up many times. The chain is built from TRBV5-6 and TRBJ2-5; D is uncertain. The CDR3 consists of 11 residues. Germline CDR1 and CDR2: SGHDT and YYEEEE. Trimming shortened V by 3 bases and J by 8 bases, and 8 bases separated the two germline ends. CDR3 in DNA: TGTGCCAGCAGCTCGGTCGGAACCCAGTACTTC. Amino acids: CASSSVGTQYF.

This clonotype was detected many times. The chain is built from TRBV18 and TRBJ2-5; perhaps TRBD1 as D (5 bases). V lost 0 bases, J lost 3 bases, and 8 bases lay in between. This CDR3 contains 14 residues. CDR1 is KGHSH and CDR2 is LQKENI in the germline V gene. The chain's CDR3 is CASSPPVQEETQYF. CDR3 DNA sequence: TGTGCCAGCTCACCACCCGTACAGGAAGAGACCCAGTACTTC.

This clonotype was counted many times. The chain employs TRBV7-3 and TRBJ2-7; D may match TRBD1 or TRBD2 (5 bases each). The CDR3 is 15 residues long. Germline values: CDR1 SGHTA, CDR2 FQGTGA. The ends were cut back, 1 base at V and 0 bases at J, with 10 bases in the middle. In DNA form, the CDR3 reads TGTGCCAGCAGCTTAAGTGTCGGGGCCTCCTACGAGCAGTACTTC. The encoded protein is CASSLSVGASYEQYF.

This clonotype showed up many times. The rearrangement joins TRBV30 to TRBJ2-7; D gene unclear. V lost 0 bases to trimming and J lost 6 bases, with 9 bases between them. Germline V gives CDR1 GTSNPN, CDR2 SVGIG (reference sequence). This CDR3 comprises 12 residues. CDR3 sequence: CAWSVQGPEQYF. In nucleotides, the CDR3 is TGTGCCTGGAGTGTTCAAGGGCCCGAGCAGTACTTC.

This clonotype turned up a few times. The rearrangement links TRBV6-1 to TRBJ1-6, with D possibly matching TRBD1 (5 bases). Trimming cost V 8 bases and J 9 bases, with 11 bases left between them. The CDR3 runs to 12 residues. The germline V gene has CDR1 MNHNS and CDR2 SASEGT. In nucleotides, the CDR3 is TGTGCCAGCCGCGAGGGGAGTTCACCCCTCCACTTT. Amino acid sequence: CASREGSSPLHF.

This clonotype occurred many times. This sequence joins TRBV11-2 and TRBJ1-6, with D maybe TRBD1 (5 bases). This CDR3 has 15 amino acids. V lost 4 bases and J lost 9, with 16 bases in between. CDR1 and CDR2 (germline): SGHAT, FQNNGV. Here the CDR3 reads CASSSIGPRGSPLHF. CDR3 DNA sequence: TGTGCCAGCAGCTCGATCGGCCCTAGGGGTTCACCCCTCCACTTT.

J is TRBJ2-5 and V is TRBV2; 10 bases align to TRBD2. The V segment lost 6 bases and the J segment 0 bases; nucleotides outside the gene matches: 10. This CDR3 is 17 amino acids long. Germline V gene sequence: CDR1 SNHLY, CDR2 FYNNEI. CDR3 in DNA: TGTGCCAGCAGGGGAGCGGGAGGGCCGAGGTACCAAGAGACCCAGTACTTC. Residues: CASRGAGGPRYQETQYF.

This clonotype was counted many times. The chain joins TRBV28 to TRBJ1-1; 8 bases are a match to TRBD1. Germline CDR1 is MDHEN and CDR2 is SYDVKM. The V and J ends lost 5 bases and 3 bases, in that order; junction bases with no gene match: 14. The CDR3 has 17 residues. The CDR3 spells CASSPYPMTGEDTEAFF. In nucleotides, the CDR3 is TGTGCCAGCAGTCCGTACCCTATGACAGGGGAGGACACTGAAGCTTTCTTT.

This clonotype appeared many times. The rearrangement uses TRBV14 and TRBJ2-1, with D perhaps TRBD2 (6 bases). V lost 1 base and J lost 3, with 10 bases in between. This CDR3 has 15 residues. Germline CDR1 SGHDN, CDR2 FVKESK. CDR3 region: CASSQVVGGYNEQFF. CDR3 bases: TGTGCCAGCAGCCAAGTTGTGGGAGGCTACAATGAGCAGTTCTTC.

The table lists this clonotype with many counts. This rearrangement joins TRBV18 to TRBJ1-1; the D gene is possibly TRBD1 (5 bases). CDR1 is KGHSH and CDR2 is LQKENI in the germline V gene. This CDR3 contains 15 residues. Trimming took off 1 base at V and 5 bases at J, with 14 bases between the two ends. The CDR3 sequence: CASSPQQGWGTEAFF. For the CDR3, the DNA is TGTGCCAGCTCACCACAGCAGGGCTGGGGGACTGAAGCTTTCTTT.

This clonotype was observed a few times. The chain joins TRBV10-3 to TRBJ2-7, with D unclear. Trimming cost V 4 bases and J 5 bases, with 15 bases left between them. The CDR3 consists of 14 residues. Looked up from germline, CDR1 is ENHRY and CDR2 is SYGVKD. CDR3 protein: CAISVGGALDEQYF. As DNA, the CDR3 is TGTGCCATCAGTGTTGGCGGAGCTCTGGACGAGCAGTACTTC.

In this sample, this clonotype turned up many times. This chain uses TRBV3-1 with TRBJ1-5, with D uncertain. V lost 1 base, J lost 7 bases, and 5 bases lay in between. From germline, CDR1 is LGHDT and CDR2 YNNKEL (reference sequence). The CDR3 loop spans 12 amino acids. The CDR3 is CASSQVGQPQHF. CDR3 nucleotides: TGTGCCAGCAGCCAAGTAGGCCAGCCCCAGCATTTT.

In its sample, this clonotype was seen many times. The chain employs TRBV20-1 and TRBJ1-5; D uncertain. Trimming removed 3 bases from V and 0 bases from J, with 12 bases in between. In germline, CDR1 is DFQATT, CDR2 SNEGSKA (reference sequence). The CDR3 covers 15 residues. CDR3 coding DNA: TGCAGTGCTAGTACCTTCGTCCATAGCAATCAGCCCCAGCATTTT. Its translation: CSASTFVHSNQPQHF.

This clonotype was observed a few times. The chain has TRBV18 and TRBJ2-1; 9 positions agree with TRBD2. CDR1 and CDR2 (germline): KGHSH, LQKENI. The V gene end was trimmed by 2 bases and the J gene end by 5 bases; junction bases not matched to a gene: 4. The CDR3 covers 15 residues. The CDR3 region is CASSPAGGFDNEQFF. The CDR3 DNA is TGTGCCAGCTCACCAGCGGGAGGGTTCGACAATGAGCAGTTCTTC.

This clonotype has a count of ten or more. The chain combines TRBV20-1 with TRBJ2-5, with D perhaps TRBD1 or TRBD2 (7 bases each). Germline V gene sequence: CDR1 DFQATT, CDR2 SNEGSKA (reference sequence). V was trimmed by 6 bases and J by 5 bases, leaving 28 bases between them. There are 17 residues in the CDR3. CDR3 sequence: CSASSGGGPIFGETQYF. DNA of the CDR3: TGCAGTGCCAGCTCAGGGGGAGGGCCGATTTTTGGGGAGACCCAGTACTTC.

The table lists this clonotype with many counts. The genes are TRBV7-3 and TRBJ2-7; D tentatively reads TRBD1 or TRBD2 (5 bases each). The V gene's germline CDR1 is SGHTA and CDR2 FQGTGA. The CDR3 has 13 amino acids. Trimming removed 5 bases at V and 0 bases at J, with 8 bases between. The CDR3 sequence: CASSEGYSYEQYF. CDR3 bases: TGTGCCAGCAGCGAGGGGTACTCCTACGAGCAGTACTTC.

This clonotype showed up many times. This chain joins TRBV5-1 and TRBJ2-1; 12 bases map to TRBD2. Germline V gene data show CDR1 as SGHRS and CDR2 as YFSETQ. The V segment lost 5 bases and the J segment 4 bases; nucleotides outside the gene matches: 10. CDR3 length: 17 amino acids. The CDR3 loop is CASRLTSGRPEYNEQFF. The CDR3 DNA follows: TGCGCCAGCAGACTCACTAGCGGGAGGCCGGAATACAATGAGCAGTTCTTC.

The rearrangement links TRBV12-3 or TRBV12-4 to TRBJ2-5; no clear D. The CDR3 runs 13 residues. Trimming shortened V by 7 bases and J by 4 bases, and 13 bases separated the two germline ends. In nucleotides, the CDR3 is TGTGCCAGCAAGGCCGGCTTGAGAGAGACCCAGTACTTC. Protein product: CASKAGLRETQYF.